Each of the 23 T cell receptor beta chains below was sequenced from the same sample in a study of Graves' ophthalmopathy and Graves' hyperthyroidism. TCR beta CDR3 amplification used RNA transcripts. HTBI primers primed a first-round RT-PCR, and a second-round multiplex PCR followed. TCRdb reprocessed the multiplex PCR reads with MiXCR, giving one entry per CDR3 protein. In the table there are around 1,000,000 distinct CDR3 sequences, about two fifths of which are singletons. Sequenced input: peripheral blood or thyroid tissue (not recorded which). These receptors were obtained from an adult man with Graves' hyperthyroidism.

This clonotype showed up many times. The DNA for the CDR3 is TGTGCCAGCACTCAAACCGGTAGAGGGGCCACTGAAGCTTTCTTT. Translated, it gives CASTQTGRGATEAFF. The V gene is TRBV7-9, the J gene TRBJ1-1; weak D call: TRBD1 (5 bases). This CDR3 is 15 amino acids long. V lost 7 bases, J lost 4 bases, and 19 bases lay in between. Germline CDR1 reads SEHNR; CDR2 reads FQNEAQ (reference sequence).

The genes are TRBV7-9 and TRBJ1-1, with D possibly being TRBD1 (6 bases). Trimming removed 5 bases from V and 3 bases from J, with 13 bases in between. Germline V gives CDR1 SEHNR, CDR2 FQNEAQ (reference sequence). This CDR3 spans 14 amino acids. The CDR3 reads CASSAITGHTEAFF. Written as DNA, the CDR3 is TGTGCCAGCAGCGCAATAACAGGGCACACTGAAGCTTTCTTT.

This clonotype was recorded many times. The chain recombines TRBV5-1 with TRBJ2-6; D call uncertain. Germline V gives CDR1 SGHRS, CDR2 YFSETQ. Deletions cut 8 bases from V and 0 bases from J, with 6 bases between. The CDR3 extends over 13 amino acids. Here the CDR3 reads CASVSSGANVLTF. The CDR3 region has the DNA TGCGCCAGTGTTAGCTCTGGGGCCAACGTCCTGACTTTC.

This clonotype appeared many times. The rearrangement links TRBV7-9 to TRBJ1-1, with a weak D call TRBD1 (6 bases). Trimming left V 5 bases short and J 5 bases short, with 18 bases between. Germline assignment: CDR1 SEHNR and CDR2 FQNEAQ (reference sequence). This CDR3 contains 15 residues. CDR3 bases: TGTGCCAGCAGCGGGATCATACAGGGAGGGACTGAAGCTTTCTTT. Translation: CASSGIIQGGTEAFF.

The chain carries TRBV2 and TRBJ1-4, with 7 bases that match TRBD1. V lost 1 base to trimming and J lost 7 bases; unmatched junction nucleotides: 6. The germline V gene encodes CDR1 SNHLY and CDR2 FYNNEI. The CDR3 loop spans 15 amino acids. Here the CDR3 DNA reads TGTGCCAGCAGTGAAGACAGGGGTTGGGGTGAAAAACTGTTTTTT. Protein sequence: CASSEDRGWGEKLFF.

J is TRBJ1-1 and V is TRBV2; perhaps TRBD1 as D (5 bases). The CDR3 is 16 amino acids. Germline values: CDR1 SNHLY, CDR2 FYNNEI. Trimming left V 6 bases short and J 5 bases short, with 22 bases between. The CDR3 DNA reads TGTGCCAGCAGGGACACTAGCGGGAGGGGAGGAACTGAAGCTTTCTTT. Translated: CASRDTSGRGGTEAFF. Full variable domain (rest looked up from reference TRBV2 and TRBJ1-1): EPEVTQTPSHQVTQMGQEVILRCVPISNHLYFYWYRQILGQKVEFLVSFYNNEISEKSEIFDDQFSVERPDGSNFTLKIRSTKLEDSAMYFCASRDTSGRGGTEAFFGQGTRLTVV.

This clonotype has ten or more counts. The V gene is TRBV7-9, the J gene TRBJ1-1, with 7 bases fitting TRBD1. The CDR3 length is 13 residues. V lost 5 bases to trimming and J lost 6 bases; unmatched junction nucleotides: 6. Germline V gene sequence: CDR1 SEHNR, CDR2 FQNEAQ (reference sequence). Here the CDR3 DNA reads TGTGCCAGCAGCCCGCCGGACAGGCCTGAAGCTTTCTTT. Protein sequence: CASSPPDRPEAFF.

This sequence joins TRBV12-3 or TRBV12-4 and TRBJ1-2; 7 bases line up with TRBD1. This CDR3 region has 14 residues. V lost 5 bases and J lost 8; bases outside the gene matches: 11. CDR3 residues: CASSPGQPVGGYTF. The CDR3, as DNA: TGTGCCAGCAGTCCGGGACAGCCTGTGGGGGGCTACACCTTC.

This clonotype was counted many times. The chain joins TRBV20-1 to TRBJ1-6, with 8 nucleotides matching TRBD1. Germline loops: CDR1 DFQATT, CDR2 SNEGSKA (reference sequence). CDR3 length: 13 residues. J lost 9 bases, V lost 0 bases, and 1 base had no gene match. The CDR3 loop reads CSARDRGPSPLHF. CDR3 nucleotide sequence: TGCAGTGCTAGAGACAGGGGGCCTTCACCCCTCCACTTT.

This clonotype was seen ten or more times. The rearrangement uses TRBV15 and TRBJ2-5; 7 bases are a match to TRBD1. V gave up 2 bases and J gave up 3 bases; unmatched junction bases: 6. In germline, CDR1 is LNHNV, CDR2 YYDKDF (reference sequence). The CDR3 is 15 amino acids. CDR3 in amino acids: CATSRPTGDEETQYF. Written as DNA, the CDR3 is TGTGCCACCAGCAGACCTACAGGGGACGAAGAGACCCAGTACTTC.

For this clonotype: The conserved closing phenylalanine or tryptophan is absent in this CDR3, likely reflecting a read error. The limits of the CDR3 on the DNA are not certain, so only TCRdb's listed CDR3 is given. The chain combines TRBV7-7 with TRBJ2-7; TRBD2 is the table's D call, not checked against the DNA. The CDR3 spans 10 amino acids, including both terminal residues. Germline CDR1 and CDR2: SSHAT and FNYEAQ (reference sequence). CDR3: CASSLSGLAG.

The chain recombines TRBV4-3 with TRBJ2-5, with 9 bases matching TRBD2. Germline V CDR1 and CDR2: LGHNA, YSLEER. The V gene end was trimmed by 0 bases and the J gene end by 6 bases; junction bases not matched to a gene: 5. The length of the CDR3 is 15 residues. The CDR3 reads CASSQDWASGKTQYF. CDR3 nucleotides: TGCGCCAGCAGCCAAGATTGGGCTAGCGGGAAGACCCAGTACTTC.

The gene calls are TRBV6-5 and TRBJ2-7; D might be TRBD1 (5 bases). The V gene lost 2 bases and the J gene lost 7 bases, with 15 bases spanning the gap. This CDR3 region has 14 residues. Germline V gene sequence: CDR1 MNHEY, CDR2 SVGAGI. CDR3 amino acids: CASSYGAGKVEQYF. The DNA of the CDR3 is TGTGCCAGCAGTTACGGGGCAGGGAAAGTGGAGCAGTACTTC.

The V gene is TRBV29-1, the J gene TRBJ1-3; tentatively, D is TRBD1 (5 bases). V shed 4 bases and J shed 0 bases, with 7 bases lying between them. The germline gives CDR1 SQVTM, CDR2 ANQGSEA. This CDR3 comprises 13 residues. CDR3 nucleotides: TGCAGCGTTGGAACAGGCTCTGGAAACACCATATATTTT. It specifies CSVGTGSGNTIYF.

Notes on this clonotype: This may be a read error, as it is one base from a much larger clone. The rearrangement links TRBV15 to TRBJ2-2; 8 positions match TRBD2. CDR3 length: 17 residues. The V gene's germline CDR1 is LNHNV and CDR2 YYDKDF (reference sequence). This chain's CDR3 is CATSGFHSGGNTRELFF. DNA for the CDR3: TGTGCCACCAGCGGGTTTCACAGCGGGGGAAACACCAGGGAGCTGTTTTTT.

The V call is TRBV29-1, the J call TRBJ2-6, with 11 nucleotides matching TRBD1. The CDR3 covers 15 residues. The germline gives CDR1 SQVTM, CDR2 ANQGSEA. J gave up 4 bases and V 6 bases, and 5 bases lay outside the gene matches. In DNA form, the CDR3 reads TGCAGCGTATGGACAGGGGGCACGGGGGCCAACGTCCTGACTTTC. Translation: CSVWTGGTGANVLTF. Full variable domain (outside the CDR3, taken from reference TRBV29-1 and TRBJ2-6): SAVISQKPSRDICQRGTSLTIQCQVDSQVTMMFWYRQQPGQSLTLIATANQGSEATYESGFVIDKFPISRPNLTFSTLTVSNMSPEDSSIYLCSVWTGGTGANVLTFGAGSRLTVL.

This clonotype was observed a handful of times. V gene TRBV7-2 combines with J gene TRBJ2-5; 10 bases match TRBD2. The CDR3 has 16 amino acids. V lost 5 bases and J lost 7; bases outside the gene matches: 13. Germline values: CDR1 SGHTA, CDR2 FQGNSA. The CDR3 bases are TGTGCCAGCAGCCGCGGGACTAGCGCCCTACCAGGGACCCAGTACTTC. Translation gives CASSRGTSALPGTQYF.

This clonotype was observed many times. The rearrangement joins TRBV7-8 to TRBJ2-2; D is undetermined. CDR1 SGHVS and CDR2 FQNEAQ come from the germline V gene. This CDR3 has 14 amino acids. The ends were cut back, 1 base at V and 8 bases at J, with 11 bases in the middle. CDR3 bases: TGTGCCAGCAGCTTAGTGGAGAGGTCGGGGGAGCTGTTTTTT. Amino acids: CASSLVERSGELFF.

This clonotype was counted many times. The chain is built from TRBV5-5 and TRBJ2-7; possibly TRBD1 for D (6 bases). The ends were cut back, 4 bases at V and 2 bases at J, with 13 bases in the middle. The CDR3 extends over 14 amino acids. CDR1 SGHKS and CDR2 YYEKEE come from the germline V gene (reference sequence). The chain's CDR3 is CASSKRQAPYEQYF. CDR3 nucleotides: TGTGCCAGCAGCAAAAGACAGGCCCCCTACGAGCAGTACTTC.

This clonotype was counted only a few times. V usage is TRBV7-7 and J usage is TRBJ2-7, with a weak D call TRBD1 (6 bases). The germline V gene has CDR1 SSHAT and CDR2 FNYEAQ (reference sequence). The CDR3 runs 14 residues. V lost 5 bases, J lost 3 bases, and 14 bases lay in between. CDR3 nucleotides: TGTGCCAGCAGCACTCGGCAGGGGCACTACGAGCAGTACTTC. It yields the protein CASSTRQGHYEQYF.

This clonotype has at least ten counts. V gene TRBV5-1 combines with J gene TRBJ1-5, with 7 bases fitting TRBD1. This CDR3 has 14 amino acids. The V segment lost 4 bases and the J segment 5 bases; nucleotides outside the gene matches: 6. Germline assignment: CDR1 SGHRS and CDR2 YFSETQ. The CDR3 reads CASSLGTADQPQHF. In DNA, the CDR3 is TGCGCCAGCAGCCTAGGGACAGCCGATCAGCCCCAGCATTTT.

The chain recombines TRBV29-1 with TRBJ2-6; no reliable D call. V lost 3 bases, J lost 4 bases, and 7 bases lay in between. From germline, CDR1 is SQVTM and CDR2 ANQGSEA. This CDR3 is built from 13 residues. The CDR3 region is CSVEITGANVLTF. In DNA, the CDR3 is TGCAGCGTTGAGATCACGGGGGCCAACGTCCTGACTTTC.

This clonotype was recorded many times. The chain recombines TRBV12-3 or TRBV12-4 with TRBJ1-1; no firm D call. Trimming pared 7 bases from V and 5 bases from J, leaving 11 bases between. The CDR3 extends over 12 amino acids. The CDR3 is CASTLSRTEAFF. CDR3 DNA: TGTGCCAGCACCCTGAGCAGGACTGAAGCTTTCTTT.